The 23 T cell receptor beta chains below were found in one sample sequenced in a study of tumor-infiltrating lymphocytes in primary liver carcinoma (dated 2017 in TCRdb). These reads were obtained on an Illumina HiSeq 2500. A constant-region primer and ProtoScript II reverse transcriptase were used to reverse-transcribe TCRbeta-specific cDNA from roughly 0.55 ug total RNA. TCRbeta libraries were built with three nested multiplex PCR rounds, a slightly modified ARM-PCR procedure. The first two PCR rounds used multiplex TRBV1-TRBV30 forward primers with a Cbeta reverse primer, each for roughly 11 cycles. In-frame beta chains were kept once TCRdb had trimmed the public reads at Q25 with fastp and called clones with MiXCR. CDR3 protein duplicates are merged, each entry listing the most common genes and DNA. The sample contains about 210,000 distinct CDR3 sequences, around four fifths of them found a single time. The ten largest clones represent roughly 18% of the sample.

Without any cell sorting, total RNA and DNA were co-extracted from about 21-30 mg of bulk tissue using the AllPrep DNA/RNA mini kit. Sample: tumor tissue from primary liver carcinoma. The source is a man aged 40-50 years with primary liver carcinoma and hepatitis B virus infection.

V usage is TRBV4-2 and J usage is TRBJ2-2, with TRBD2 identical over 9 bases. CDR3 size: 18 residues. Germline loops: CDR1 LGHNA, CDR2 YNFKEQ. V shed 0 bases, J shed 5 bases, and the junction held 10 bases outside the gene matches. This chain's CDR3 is CASSQDRTCGRGTGELFF. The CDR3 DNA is TGTGCCAGCAGCCAAGATCGGACATGCGGGAGGGGTACCGGGGAGCTGTTTTTT.

In nucleotides, the CDR3 is TGTGCCAGCAGCTCAGGCCGGTCGGAGTACAATGAGCAGTTCTTC. Its translation is CASSSGRSEYNEQFF. The rearrangement joins TRBV7-3 to TRBJ2-1; D unresolved. Trimming removed 4 bases at V and 4 bases at J, with 14 bases between. CDR3 size: 15 residues. CDR1 and CDR2 from the germline V gene are SGHTA and FQGTGA. Together with reference TRBV7-3 and TRBJ2-1, the CDR3 gives the full variable domain: GAGVSQTPSNKVTEKGKYVELRCDPISGHTALYWYRQSLGQGPEFLIYFQGTGAADDSGLPNDRFFAVRPEGSVSTLKIQRTERGDSAVYLCASSSGRSEYNEQFFGPGTRLTVL.

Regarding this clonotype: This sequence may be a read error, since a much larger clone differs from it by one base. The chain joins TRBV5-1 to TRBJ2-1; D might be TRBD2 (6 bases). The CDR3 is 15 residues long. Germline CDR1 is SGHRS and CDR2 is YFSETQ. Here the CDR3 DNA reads TGCGCCAGCACCCGGGACGGGAGCTCCTACCATGAGCAGTTCTTC. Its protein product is CASTRDGSSYHEQFF.

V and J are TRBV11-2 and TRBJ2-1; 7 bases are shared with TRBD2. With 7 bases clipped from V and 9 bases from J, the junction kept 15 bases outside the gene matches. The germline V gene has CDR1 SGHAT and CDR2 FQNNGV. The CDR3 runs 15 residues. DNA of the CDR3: TGTGCCAGCATCTTTAGCGGGCCACTCGGCAGTGAGCAGTTCTTC. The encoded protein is CASIFSGPLGSEQFF.

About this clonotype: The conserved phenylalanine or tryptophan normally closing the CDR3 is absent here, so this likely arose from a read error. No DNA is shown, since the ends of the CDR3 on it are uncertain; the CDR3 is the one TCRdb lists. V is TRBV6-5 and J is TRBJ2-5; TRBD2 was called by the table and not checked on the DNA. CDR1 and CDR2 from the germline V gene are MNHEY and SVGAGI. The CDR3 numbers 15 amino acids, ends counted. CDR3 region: CASSIHSGSGETKYL.

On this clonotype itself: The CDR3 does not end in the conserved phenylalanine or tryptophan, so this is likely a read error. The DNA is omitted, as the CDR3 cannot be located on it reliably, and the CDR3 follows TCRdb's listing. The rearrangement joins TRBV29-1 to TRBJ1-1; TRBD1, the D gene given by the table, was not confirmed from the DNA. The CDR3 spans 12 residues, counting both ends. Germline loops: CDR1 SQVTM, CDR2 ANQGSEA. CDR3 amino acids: CSVSQGRAEAIS.

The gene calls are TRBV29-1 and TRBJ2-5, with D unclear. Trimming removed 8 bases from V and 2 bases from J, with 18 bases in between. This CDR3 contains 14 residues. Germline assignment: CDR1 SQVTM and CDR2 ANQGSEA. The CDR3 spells CSFRTASCQETQYF. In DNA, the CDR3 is TGCAGCTTTAGAACAGCATCCTGTCAAGAGACCCAGTACTTC.

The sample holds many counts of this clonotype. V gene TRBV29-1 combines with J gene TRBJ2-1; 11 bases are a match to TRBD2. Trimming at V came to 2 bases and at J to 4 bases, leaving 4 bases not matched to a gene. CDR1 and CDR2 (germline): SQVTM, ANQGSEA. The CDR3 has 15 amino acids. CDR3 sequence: CSVETGTSGYNEQFF. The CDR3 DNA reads TGCAGCGTTGAAACCGGGACTAGCGGATACAATGAGCAGTTCTTC.

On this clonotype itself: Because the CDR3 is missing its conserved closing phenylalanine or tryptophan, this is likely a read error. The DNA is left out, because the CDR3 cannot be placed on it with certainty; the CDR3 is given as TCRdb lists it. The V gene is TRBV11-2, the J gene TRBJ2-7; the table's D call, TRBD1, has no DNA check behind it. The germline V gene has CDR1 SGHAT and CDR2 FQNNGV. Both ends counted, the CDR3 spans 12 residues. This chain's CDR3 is CASSPGGYEQYS.

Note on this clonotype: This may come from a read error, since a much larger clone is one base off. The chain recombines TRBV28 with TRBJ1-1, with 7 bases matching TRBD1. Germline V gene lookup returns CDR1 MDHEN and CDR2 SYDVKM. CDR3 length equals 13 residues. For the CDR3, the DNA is TGTGCCAACAGTTCGACAGGGTGGGATGAAGCTTTCTTT. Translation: CANSSTGWDEAFF.

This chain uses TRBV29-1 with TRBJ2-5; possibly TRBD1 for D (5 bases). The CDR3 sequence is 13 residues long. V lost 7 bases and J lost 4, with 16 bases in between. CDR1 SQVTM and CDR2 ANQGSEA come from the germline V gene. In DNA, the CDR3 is TGCAGCGCCCCACGAGCGCAGGGAGAGACCCAGTACTTC. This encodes CSAPRAQGETQYF. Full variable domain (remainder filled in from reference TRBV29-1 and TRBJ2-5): SAVISQKPSRDICQRGTSLTIQCQVDSQVTMMFWYRQQPGQSLTLIATANQGSEATYESGFVIDKFPISRPNLTFSTLTVSNMSPEDSSIYLCSAPRAQGETQYFGPGTRLLVL.

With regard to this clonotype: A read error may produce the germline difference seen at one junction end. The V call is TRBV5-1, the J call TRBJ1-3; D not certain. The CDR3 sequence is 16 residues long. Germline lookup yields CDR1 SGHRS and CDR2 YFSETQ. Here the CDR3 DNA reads TGCGCCAGAGGCTTGGACGGGCAGAACCCTGGAAACAACATATATTTT. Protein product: CARGLDGQNPGNNIYF.

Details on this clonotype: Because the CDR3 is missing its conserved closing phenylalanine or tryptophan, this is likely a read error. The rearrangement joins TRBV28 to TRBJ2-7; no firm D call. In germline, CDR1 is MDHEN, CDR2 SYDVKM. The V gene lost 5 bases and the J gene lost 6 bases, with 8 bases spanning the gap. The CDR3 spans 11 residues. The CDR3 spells CASSAPVEQYI. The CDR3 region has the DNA TGTGCCAGCAGTGCACCGGTCGAGCAGTACATC.

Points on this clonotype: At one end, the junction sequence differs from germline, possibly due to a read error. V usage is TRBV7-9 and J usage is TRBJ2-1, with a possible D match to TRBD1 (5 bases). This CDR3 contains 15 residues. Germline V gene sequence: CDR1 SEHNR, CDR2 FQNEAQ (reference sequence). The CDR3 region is CANSDSLSENNEQLF. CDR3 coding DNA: TGTGCCAACAGTGACAGTTTATCCGAGAACAATGAGCAGCTCTTC.

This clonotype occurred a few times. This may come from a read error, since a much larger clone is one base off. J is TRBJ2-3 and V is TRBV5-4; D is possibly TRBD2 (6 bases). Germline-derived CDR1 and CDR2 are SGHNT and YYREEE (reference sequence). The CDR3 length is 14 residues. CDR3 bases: TGTGCCAGCAGGGCGGACTATAGCATAGATACGCAGTATTTT. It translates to CASRADYSIDTQYF.

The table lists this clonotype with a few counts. The CDR3 coding sequence is TGTGCCAGCAGCTTACGATGGACAAGGGAAAACAAACAGTACTTC. Protein product: CASSLRWTRENKQYF. The chain links TRBV11-2 to TRBJ2-7; D is possibly TRBD1 (5 bases). Germline-derived CDR1 and CDR2 are SGHAT and FQNNGV. V was shortened by 2 bases and J by 10 bases, with 21 bases between the two germline ends. The CDR3 runs to 15 residues.

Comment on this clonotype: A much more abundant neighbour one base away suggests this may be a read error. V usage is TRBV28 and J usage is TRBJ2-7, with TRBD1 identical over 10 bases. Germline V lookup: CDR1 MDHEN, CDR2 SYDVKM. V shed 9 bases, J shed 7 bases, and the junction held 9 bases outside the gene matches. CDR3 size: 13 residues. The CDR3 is CARRGTGASEQYF. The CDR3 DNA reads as TGTGCCAGGAGGGGGACAGGGGCCTCGGAGCAGTACTTC. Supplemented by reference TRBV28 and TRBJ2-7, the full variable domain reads DVKVTQSSRYLVKRTGEKVFLECVQDMDHENMFWYRQDPGLGLRLIYFSYDVKMKEKGDIPEGYSVSREKKERFSLILESASTNQTSMYLCARRGTGASEQYFGPGTRLTVT.

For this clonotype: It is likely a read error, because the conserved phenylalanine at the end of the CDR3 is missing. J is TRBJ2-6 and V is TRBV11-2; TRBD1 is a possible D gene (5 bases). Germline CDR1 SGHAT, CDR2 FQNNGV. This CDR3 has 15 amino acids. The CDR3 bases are TGTGCCACCCATCGGCCGCGCTCTGGGGCCAATGTCCTGACTTTA. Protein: CATHRPRSGANVLTL.

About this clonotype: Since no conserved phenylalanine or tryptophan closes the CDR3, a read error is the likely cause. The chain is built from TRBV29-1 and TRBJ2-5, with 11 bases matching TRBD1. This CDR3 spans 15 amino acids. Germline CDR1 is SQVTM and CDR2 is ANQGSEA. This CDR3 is CNVEVDRGRAETQYV. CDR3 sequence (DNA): TGCAACGTTGAAGTGGACAGGGGGCGAGCAGAGACCCAGTACGTC.

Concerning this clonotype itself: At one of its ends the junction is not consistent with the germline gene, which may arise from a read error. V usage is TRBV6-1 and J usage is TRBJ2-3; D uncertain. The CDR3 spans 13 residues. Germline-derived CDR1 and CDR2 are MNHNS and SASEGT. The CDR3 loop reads CAITSGYTDAQYF. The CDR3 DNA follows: TGTGCCATTACATCGGGCTACACAGATGCGCAGTATTTT.

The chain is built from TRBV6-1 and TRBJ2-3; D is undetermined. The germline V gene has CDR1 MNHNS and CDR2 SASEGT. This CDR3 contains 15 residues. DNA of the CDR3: TGTGGTAGCAGTGAAGGTAGCTGGCCCGCAGATACGCAGTATTTT. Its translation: CGSSEGSWPADTQYF.

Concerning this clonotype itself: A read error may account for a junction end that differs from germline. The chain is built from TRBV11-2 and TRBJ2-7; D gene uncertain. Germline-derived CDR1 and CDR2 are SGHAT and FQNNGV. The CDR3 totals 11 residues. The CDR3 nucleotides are TGTGGCAGCAGAAAAGGGATTGAGCAGTACTTT. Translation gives CGSRKGIEQYF. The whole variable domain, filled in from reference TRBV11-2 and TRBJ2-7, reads EAGVAQSPRYKIIEKRQSVAFWCNPISGHATLYWYQQILGQGPKLLIQFQNNGVVDDSQLPKDRFSAERLKGVDSTLKIQPAKLEDSAVYLCGSRKGIEQYFGPGTRLTVT.

The CDR3 DNA is TGTGCCAGCAGAATGACAGGCGCGAGTCAGCCCCAGTATTTT. It encodes CASRMTGASQPQYF. This rearrangement joins TRBV28 to TRBJ1-5; D is perhaps TRBD1 (6 bases). The DNA matches TRBJ2-3 better at its end, which makes the J call doubtful. The CDR3 sequence is 14 residues long. CDR1 is MDHEN and CDR2 is SYDVKM in the germline V gene.